Sequencing of this TCR beta chain was carried out in a study of T cells in Graves' hyperthyroidism and ophthalmopathy. This clonotype was detected ten times or more. Amplified regions were TCR beta CDR3 sequences from RNA transcripts. First-round RT-PCR of the TCR CDR3 relied on the HTBI primer set. From the multiplex PCR reads, TCRdb called clonotypes with MiXCR, one entry per CDR3 protein. The sample gives about 400,000 distinct CDR3 sequences, 15% to 19% of which show up once; over 12% is in the top ten. The CDR3 is made up of 15 amino acids. Looked up from germline, CDR1 is LGHDT and CDR2 is YNNKEL (reference sequence). With 4 bases clipped from V and 4 bases from J, the junction kept 3 bases outside the gene matches.

Sequenced sample: blood. V is TRBV3-1 and J is TRBJ2-2; 10 bases line up with TRBD1. The clonotype comes from a woman under 30 with Graves' hyperthyroidism. The CDR3 bases are TGTGCCAGCAGCCGCCGACAGGGGGCCACCGGGGAGCTGTTTTTT. As protein: CASSRRQGATGELFF.